This TCR beta chain comes out of a study of Ad26.COV2.S vaccination and SARS-CoV-2 variants. Study-level background: The donor belonged to the COV1001 Ad26.COV2.S trial arm. Ad26.COV2.S, an intramuscular injection, was given once or twice 56 days apart.

Trimming stripped 0 bases from V and 6 bases from J, with 7 bases between. The CDR3 is 13 residues long. CDR1 is SGHRS, CDR2 YFSETQ, per germline. Sequenced by immunoSEQ multiplex PCR; TCRdb stores in-frame clones only, minus some. The table includes 250,000 to 300,000 clones, about 87% detected once. This sample's treatment: over 15 received Ad26.COV2.S at low or high dose, single or two shots; five or six received placebo; per-sample allocation not given. Repertoires come from day 63 after the first vaccine or placebo injection. The chain carries TRBV5-1 and TRBJ2-1; no reliable D call. The clonotype comes from a person aged 18-65 years who received the Ad26.COV2.S COVID-19 vaccine or a placebo. Source: peripheral blood, taken in a trial of Ad26.COV2.S vaccine versus placebo. For the CDR3, the DNA is TGCGCCAGCAGCTTGGGACTGGTCAATGAGCAGTTCTTC. Translating gives CASSLGLVNEQFF.